This T cell receptor beta chain is from a study of cytomegalovirus exposure and HLA in healthy donors. At the level of the study: Ancestry clustering placed 81% of approximately 370 genotyped donors in the Caucasian-associated cluster.

The junction had 6 bases not matched to a gene; V was cut back by 7 bases and J by 5 bases. There are 14 residues in the CDR3. Germline V CDR1 and CDR2: MNHNS, SASEGT. It was with 60 Vbeta and 13 Jbeta primers that the PCR ran. TCRdb's table, derived via immunoSEQ multiplex PCR, lists solely in-frame clones and lacks some. The sample consists of some 120,000 clones, 80% of them appearing once. Sample: PBMCs. The rearrangement uses TRBV6-1 and TRBJ1-2; TRBD1 agrees at 11 bases. This sequence was found in a man in his forties or fifties in good health and CMV-seronegative. This chain's CDR3 is CASNSGQGGYGYTF. The CDR3 nucleotides are TGTGCCAGCAATTCGGGACAGGGGGGTTATGGCTACACCTTC.